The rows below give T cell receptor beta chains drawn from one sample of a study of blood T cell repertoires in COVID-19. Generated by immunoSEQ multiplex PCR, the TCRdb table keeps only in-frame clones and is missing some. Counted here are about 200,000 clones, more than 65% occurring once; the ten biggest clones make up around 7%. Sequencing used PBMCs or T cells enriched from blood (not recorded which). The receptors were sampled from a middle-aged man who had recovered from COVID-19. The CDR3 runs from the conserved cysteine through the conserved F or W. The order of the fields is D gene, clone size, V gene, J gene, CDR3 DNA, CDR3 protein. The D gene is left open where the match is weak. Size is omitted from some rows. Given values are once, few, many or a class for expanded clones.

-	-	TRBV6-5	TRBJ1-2	TGTGCCAGCAGGGGATCCCGGGACTTAGGGAATGGCTACACCTTC	CASRGSRDLGNGYTF
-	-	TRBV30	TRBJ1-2	TGTGCCTGGAGTACCCAGGGCCTGGGCTATGGCTACACCTTC	CAWSTQGLGYGYTF
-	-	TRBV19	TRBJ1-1	TGTGCCAGTAGTAAGACGGGGGGGCGGGTTGAAGCTTTCTTT	CASSKTGGRVEAFF
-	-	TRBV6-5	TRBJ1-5	TGTGCCAGCACCCGTCAGCCCCAGCATTTT	CASTRQPQHF
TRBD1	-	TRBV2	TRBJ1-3	TGTGCCAGCAGTTCGGGACAGGGGTCCGGAAACACCATATATTTT	CASSSGQGSGNTIYF
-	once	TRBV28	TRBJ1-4	TGTGCCAGCAGCGCCTCCGGGGGCGGGGGGGAAAAACTGTTTTTT	CASSASGGGGEKLFF
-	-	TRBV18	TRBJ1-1	TGTGCCAGCTCCCCAGCGAACTTGAACACTGAAGCTTTCTTT	CASSPANLNTEAFF
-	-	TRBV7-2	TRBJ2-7	TGTGCCAGCAGCCCCCGAGCGGATTACGAGCAGTACTTC	CASSPRADYEQYF
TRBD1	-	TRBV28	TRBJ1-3	TGTGCCAGCCGAGGGACAGACTCTGGAAACACCATATATTTT	CASRGTDSGNTIYF
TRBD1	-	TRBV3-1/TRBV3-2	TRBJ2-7	TGTGCCAGCAGTCCAGTGACAGGGAATTTTTACGAGCAGTACTTC	CASSPVTGNFYEQYF
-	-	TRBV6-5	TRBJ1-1	TGTGCCAGCAGTTGGGGCGTAGCCGGGAACACTGAAGCTTTCTTT	CASSWGVAGNTEAFF
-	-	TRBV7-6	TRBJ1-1	TGTGCCAGCAGCTTAGTTGGGCCGCAGGTGGGTACTGAAGCTTTCTTT	CASSLVGPQVGTEAFF
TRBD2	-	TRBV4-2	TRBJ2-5	TGTGCCAGCAGCCTCCAGCGGGGATTTCAGACCCAGTACTTC	CASSLQRGFQTQYF
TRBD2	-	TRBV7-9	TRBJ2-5	TGTGCCAGCAGCCGTAGCGGCATAGCGGGGGGGTTCCAAGAGACCCAGTACTTC	CASSRSGIAGGFQETQYF
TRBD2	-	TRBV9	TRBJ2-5	TGTGCCAGCAGCGTAGGACTAGCGGGGGGGAAAGAGACCCAGTACTTC	CASSVGLAGGKETQYF
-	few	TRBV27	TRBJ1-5	TGTGCCAGCAGTTTTAGTCGGTATCAGCCCCAGCATTTT	CASSFSRYQPQHF
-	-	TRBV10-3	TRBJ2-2	TGTGCCATCGGACAGTTCACCGGGGAGCTGTTTTTT	CAIGQFTGELFF
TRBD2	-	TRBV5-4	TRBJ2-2	TGTGCCAGCAGCTTGGTACGGGGGGTCACCGGGGAGCTGTTTTTT	CASSLVRGVTGELFF
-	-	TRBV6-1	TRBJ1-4	TGTGCCAGCAGTGAGCACCGGGTCCCTCTGTTTTTT	CASSEHRVPLFF
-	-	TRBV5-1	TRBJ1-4	TGCGCCAGCAGCTCTTCCACAGGGATGAATGAAAAACTGTTTTTT	CASSSSTGMNEKLFF
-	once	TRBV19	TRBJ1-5	TGTGCCAGTAGTATCCTGAGAGCCGCGGGGGATCAGCCCCAGCATTTT	CASSILRAAGDQPQHF
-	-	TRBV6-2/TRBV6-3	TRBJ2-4	TGTGCCAGCAGCCCCCCGGGGAGAATTCAGTACTTC	CASSPPGRIQYF
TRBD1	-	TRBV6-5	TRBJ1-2	TGTGCCAGCACGCCTACAGGGGGCGGCTACACCTTC	CASTPTGGGYTF
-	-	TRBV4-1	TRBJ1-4	TGCGCCAGCAGCCAAGATAACCAGGGATGGAAACTGTTTTTT	CASSQDNQGWKLFF
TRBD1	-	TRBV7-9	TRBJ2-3	TGTGCCAGCTGGGGGACAGGGGGCCCAGATACGCAGTATTTT	CASWGTGGPDTQYF
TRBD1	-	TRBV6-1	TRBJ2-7	TGTGCCAGCAGTGCTGCGATTGGGACAGGGTATTCCTACGAGCAGTACTTC	CASSAAIGTGYSYEQYF
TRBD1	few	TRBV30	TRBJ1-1	TGTGCCTGGAGTGTCCCAGGGGGGCTCACTGAAGCTTTCTTT	CAWSVPGGLTEAFF
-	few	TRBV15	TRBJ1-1	TGTGCCACCAGCAGAGGGGCAGGGTGGGACACTGAAGCTTTCTTT	CATSRGAGWDTEAFF